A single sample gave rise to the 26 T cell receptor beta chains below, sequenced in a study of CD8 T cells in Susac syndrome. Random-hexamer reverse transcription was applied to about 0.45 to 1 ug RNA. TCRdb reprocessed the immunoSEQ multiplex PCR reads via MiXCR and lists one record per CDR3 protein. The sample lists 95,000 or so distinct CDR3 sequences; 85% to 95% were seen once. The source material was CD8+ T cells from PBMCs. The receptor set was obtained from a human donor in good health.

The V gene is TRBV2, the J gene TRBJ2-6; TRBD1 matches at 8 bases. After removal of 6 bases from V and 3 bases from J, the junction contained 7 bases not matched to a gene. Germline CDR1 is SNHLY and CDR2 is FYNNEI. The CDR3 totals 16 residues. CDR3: CASRGATGVGANVLTF. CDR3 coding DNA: TGTGCCAGCAGGGGGGCGACAGGGGTTGGGGCCAACGTCCTGACTTTC. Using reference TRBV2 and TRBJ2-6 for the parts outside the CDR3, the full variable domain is EPEVTQTPSHQVTQMGQEVILRCVPISNHLYFYWYRQILGQKVEFLVSFYNNEISEKSEIFDDQFSVERPDGSNFTLKIRSTKLEDSAMYFCASRGATGVGANVLTFGAGSRLTVL.

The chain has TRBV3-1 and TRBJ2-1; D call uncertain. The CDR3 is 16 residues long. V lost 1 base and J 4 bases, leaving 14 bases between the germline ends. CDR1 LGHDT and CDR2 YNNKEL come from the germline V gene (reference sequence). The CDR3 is CASSQVVVGVYNEQFF. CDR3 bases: TGTGCCAGCAGCCAAGTAGTCGTCGGCGTTTACAATGAGCAGTTCTTC.

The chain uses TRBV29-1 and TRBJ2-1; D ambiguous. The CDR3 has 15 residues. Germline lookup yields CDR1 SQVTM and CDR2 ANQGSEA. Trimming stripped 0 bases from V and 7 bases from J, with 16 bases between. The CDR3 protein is CSVEDLRLDLNEQFF. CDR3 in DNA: TGCAGCGTTGAAGATCTACGGCTAGACCTTAATGAGCAGTTCTTC.

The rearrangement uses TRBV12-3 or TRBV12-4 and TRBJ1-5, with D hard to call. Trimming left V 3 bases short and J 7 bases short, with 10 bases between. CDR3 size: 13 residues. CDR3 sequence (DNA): TGTGCCAGCAGTTTTAGTTCCGGGCAGCCCCAGCATTTT. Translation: CASSFSSGQPQHF.

For the CDR3, the DNA is TGCGCCAGCAGTCAAAGAAGTCATGGCTACACCTTC. It specifies CASSQRSHGYTF. This chain connects TRBV23-1 to TRBJ1-2; D not resolved. TRBV23-1 falls under the ORF class, with uncertain function. This CDR3 spans 12 amino acids. Trimming removed 2 bases from V and 6 bases from J, with 7 bases in between.

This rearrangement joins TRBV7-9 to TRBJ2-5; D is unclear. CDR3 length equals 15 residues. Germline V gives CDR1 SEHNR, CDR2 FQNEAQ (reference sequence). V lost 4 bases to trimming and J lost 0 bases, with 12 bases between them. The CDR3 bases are TGTGCCAGCAGCTCTAGTTCAGTAAACCAAGAGACCCAGTACTTC. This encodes CASSSSSVNQETQYF. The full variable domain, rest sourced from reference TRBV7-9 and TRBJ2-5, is DTGVSQNPRHKITKRGQNVTFRCDPISEHNRLYWYRQTLGQGPEFLTYFQNEAQLEKSRLLSDRFSAERPKGSFSTLEIQRTEQGDSAMYLCASSSSSVNQETQYFGPGTRLLVL.

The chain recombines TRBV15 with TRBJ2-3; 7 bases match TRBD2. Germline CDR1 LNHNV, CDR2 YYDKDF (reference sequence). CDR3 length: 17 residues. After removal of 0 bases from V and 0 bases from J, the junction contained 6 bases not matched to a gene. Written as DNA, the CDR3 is TGTGCCACCAGCAGAGATGGGAGGGGTTGGAGCACAGATACGCAGTATTTT. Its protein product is CATSRDGRGWSTDTQYF.

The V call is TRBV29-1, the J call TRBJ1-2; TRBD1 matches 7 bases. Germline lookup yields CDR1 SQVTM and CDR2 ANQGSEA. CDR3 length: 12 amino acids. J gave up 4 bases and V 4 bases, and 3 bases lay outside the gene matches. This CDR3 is CSVVEGAYGYTF. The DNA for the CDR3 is TGCAGCGTTGTGGAGGGGGCCTATGGCTACACCTTC.

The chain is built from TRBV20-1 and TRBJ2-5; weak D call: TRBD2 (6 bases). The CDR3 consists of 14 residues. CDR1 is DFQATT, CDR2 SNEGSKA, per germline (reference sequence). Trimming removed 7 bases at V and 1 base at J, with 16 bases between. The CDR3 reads CSVKTGGPQETQYF. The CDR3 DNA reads TGCAGTGTCAAAACCGGGGGACCCCAAGAGACCCAGTACTTC.

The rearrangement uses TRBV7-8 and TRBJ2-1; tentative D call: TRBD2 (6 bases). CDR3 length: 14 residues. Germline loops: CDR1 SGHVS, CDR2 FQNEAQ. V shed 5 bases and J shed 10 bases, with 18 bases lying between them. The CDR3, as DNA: TGTGCCAGCAGCGCAGAATTGGGGGGTCGGGAGCAGTTCTTC. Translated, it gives CASSAELGGREQFF.

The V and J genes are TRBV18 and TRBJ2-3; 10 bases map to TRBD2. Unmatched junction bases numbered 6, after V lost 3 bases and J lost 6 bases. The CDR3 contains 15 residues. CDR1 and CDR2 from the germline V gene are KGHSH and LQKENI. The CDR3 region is CASSPGTSERDTQYF. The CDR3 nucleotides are TGTGCCAGCTCACCCGGGACTAGCGAAAGGGATACGCAGTATTTT.

CDR3 sequence reads: CASSMTGPYEQYF. CDR3 nucleotides: TGTGCCAGTAGTATGACAGGGCCCTACGAGCAGTACTTC. The V and J genes are TRBV19 and TRBJ2-7; 7 bases map to TRBD1. Per germline, CDR1 LNHDA and CDR2 SQIVND (reference sequence). The CDR3 extends over 13 amino acids. The V segment lost 3 bases and the J segment 2 bases; nucleotides outside the gene matches: 1. Full variable domain (remainder filled in from reference TRBV19 and TRBJ2-7): DGGITQSPKYLFRKEGQNVTLSCEQNLNHDAMYWYRQDPGQGLRLIYYSQIVNDFQKGDIAEGYSVSREKKESFPLTVTSAQKNPTAFYLCASSMTGPYEQYFGPGTRLTVT.

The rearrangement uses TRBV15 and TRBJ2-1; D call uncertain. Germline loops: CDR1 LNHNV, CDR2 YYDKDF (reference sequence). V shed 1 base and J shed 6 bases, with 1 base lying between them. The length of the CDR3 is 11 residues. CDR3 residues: CATSRANEQFF. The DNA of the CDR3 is TGTGCCACCAGCAGAGCCAATGAGCAGTTCTTC.

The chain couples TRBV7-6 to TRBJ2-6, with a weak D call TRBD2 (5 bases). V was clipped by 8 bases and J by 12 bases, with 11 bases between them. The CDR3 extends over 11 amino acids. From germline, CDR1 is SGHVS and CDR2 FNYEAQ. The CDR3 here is CASGVLGVLTF. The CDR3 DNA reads TGTGCCAGCGGGGTACTAGGCGTCCTGACTTTC.

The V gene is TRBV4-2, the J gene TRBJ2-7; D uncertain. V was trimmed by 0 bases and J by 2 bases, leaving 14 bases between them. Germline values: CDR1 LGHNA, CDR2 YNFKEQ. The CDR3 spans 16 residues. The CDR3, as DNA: TGTGCCAGCAGCCAAGAGAGCGCTCGTGTAACCTACGAGCAGTACTTC. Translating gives CASSQESARVTYEQYF.

Here the CDR3 reads CASSPNPLAEQYF. As DNA, the CDR3 is TGTGCCAGCAGTCCGAACCCTCTAGCCGAGCAGTACTTC. The chain employs TRBV27 and TRBJ2-7; D possibly corresponds to TRBD2 (5 bases). The CDR3 is 13 amino acids. V lost 5 bases and J lost 6, with 14 bases in between. Germline CDR1 MNHEY, CDR2 SMNVEV (reference sequence).

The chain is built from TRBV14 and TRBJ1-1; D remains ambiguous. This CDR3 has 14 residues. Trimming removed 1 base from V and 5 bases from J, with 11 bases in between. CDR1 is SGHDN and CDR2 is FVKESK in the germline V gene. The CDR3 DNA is TGTGCCAGCAGCCAAGGTATCGCCGTGACTGAAGCTTTCTTT. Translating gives CASSQGIAVTEAFF.

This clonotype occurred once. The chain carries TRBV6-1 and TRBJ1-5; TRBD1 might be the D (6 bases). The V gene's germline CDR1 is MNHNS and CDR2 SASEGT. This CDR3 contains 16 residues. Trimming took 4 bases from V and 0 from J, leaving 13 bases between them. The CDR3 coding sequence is TGTGCCAGCAGTGCGGGACACCGTTATAGCAATCAGCCCCAGCATTTT. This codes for CASSAGHRYSNQPQHF.

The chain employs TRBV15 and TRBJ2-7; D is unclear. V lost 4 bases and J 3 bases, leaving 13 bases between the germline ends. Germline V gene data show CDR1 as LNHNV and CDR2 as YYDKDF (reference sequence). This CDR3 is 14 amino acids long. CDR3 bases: TGTGCCACCAGCACTATTCCAGGCGGCTACGAGCAGTACTTC. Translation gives CATSTIPGGYEQYF.

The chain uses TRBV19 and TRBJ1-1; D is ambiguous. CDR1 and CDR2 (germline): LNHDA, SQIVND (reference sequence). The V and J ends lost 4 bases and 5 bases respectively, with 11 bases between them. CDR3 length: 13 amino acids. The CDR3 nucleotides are TGTGCCAGTAGTACAGTCGGTTCGACTGAAGCTTTCTTT. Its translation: CASSTVGSTEAFF.

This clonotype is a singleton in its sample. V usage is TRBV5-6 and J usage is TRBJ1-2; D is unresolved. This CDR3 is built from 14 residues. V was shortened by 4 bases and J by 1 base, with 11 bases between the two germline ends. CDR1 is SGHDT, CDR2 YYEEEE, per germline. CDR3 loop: CASSPGSLNYGYTF. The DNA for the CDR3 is TGTGCCAGCAGCCCTGGTAGCCTTAACTATGGCTACACCTTC.

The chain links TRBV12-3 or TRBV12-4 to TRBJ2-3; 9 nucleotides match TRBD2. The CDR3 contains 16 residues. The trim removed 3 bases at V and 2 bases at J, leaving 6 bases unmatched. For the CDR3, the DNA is TGTGCCAGCAGTTTGAAGACTAGCGGAAACACAGATACGCAGTATTTT. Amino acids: CASSLKTSGNTDTQYF.

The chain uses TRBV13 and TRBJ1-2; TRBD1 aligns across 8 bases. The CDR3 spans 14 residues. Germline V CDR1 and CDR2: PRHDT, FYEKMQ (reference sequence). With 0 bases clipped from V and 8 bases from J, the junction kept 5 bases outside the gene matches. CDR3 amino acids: CASSLGDRESGYTF. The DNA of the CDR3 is TGTGCCAGCAGCTTAGGGGACAGGGAATCCGGCTACACCTTC.

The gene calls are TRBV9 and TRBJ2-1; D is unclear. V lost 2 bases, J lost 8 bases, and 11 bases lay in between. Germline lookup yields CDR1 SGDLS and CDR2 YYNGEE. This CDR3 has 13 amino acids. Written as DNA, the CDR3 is TGTGCCAGCAGCGTCGAGAAGGTCCATGAGCAGTTCTTC. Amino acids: CASSVEKVHEQFF. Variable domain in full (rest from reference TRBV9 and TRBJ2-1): DSGVTQTPKHLITATGQRVTLRCSPRSGDLSVYWYQQSLDQGLQFLIQYYNGEERAKGNILERFSAQQFPDLHSELNLSSLELGDSALYFCASSVEKVHEQFFGPGTRLTVL.

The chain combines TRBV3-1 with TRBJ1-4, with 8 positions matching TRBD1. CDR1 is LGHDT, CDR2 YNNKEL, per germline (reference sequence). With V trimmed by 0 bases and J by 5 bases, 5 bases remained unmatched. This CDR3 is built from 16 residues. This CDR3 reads CASSQDFGQGNEKLFF. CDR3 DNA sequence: TGTGCCAGCAGCCAAGATTTCGGACAGGGAAATGAAAAACTGTTTTTT.

The CDR3 region has the DNA TGTGCCAGCAGTGCGTACAGGCGCCAGGGTGCGTTCTTC. Its protein product is CASSAYRRQGAFF. The chain is built from TRBV6-5 and TRBJ2-1; perhaps TRBD1 as D (5 bases). The V and J ends lost 5 bases and 15 bases respectively, with 20 bases between them. CDR1 is MNHEY and CDR2 is SVGAGI in the germline V gene. The CDR3 loop spans 13 amino acids.